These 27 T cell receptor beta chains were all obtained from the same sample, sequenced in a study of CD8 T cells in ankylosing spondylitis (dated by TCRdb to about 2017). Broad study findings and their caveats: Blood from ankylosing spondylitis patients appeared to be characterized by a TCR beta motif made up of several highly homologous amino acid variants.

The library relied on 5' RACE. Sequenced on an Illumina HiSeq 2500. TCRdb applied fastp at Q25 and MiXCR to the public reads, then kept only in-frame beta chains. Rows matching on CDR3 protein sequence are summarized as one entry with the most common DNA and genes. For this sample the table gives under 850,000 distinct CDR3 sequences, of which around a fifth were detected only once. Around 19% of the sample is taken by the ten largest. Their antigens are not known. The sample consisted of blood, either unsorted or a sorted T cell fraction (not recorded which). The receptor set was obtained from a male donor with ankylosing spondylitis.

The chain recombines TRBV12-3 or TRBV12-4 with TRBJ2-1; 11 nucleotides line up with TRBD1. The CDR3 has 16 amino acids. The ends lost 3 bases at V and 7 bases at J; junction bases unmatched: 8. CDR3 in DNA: TGTGCCAGCAGTTTCGGTCCGGACAGGGGGCGGAATGAGCAGTTCTTC. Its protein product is CASSFGPDRGRNEQFF.

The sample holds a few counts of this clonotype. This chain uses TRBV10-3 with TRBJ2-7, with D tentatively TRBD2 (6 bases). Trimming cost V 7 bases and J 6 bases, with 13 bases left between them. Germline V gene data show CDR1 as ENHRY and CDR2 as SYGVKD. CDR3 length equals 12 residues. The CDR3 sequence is CAIMKDGGEQYF. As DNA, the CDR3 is TGTGCCATCATGAAGGACGGGGGCGAGCAGTACTTC.

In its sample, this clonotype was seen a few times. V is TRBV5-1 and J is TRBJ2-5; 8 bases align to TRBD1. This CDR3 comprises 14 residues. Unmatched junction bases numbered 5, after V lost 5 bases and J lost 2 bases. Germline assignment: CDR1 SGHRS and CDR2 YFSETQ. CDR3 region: CASRAGQVQETQYF. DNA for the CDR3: TGCGCCAGCAGGGCGGGACAGGTTCAAGAGACCCAGTACTTC.

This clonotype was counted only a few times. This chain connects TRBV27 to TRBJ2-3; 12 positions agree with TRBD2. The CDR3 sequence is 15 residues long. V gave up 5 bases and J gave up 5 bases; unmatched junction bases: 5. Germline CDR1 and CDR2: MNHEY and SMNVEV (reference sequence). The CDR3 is CASSPTGLAGDTQYF. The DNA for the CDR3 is TGTGCCAGCAGTCCGACGGGACTAGCGGGAGATACGCAGTATTTT.

CDR3 sequence (DNA): TGCGCCAGCACCAGGGCTTCCACAGATACGCAGTATTTT. Its translation is CASTRASTDTQYF. This chain links TRBV5-1 with TRBJ2-3, with D possibly being TRBD1 (5 bases). The CDR3 has 13 amino acids. The V gene lost 6 bases and the J gene lost 2 bases, with 10 bases spanning the gap. The germline CDR1 and CDR2 sequences are SGHRS and YFSETQ.

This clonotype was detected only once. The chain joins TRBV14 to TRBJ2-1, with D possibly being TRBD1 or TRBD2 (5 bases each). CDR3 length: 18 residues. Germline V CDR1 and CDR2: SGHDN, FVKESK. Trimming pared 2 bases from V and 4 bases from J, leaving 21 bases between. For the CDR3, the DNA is TGTGCCAGCAGCCAAAGGGGACGTGGGATCGGAGCATACAATGAGCAGTTCTTC. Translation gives CASSQRGRGIGAYNEQFF. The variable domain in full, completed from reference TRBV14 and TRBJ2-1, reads EAGVTQFPSHSVIEKGQTVTLRCDPISGHDNLYWYRRVMGKEIKFLLHFVKESKQDESGMPNNRFLAERTGGTYSTLKVQPAELEDSGVYFCASSQRGRGIGAYNEQFFGPGTRLTVL.

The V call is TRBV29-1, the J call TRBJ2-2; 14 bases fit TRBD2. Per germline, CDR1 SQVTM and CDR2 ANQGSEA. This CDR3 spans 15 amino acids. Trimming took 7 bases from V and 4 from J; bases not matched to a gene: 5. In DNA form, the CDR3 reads TGCAGCGCCCCGGGGACTAGCGGGAGCACCGGGGAGCTGTTTTTT. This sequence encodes CSAPGTSGSTGELFF.

The DNA for the CDR3 is TGTGCCAGCAGCCGGACCGGGAAACAATATTCACCCCTCCACTTT. It is translated as CASSRTGKQYSPLHF. The chain uses TRBV5-4 and TRBJ1-6; D is undetermined. The CDR3 length is 15 residues. Deletions cut 4 bases from V and 8 bases from J, with 16 bases between. Germline-derived CDR1 and CDR2 are SGHNT and YYREEE (reference sequence). Together with reference TRBV5-4 and TRBJ1-6, the CDR3 gives the full variable domain: ETGVTQSPTHLIKTRGQQVTLRCSSQSGHNTVSWYQQALGQGPQFIFQYYREEENGRGNFPPRFSGLQFPNYSSELNVNALELDDSALYLCASSRTGKQYSPLHFGNGTRLTVT.

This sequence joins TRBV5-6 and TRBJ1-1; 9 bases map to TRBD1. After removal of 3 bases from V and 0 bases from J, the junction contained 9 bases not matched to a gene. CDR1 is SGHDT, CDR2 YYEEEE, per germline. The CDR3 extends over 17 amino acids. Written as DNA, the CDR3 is TGTGCCAGCAGCTCTGGCCGGGACAGGGCCATGAACACTGAAGCTTTCTTT. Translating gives CASSSGRDRAMNTEAFF.

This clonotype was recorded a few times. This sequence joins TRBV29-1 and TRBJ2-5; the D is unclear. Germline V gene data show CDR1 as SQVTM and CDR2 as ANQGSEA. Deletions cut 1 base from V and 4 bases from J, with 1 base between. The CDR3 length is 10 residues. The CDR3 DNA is TGCAGCGTTGAAGTAGAGACCCAGTACTTC. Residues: CSVEVETQYF.

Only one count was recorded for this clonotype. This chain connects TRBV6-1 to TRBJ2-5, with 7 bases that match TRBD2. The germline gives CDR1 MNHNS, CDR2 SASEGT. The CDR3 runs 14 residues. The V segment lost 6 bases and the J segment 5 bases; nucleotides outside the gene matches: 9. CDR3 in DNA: TGTGCCAGCAGCCAGACTAGCATGGACGAGACCCAGTACTTC. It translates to CASSQTSMDETQYF.

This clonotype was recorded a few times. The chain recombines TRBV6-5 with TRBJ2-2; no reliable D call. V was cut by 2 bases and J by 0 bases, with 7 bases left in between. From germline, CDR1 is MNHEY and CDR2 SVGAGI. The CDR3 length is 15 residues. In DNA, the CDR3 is TGTGCCAGCAGTTACGGGCAGGCGAACACCGGGGAGCTGTTTTTT. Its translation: CASSYGQANTGELFF.

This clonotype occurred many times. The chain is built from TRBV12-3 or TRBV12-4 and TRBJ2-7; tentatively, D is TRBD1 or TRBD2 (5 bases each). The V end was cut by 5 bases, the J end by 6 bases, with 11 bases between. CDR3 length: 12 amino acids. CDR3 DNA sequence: TGTGCCAGCAGTCGATTGGGGGTCGAGCAGTACTTC. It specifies CASSRLGVEQYF.

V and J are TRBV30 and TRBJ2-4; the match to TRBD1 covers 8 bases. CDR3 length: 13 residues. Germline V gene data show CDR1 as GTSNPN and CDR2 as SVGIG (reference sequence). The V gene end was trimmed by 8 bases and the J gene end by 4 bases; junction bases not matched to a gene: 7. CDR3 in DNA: TGTGCCCAGGACAGGGTGGGGAAAAACATTCAGTACTTC. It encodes CAQDRVGKNIQYF.

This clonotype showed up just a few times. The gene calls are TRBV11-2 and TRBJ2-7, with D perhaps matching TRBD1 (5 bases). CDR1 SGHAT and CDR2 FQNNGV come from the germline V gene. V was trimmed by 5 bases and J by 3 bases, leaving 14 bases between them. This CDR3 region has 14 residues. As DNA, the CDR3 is TGTGCCAGCAGCCTTGACAGTACAGACTACGAGCAGTACTTC. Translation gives CASSLDSTDYEQYF.

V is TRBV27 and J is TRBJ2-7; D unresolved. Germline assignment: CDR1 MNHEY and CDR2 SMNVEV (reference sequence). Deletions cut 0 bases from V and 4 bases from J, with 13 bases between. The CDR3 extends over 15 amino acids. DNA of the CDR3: TGTGCCAGCAGTTTATCGAACCCTCTCGGGTACGAGCAGTACTTC. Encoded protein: CASSLSNPLGYEQYF.

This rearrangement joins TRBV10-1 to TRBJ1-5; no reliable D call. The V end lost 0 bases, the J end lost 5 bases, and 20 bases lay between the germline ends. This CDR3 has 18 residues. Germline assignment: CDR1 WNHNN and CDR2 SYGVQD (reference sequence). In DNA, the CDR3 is TGCGCCAGCAGTGAGTCAGAGAGCCGCGAAAATTCATATCAGCCCCAGCATTTT. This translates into CASSESESRENSYQPQHF.

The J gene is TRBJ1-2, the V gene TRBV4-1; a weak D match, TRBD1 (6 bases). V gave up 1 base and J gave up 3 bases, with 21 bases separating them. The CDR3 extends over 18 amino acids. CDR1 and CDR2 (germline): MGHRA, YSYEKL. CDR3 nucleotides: TGCGCCAGCAGCCAAGTGGGGGGGGCGTCGAAGCTTGACTATGGCTACACCTTC. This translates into CASSQVGGASKLDYGYTF.

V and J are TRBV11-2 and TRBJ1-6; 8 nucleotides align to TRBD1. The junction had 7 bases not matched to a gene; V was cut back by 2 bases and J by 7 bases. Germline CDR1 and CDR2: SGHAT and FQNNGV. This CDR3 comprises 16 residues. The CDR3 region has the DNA TGTGCCAGCAGCTTAACAGGGGGGGGTTTGAATTCACCCCTCCACTTT. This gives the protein CASSLTGGGLNSPLHF. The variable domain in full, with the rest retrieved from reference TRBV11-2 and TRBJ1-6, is EAGVAQSPRYKIIEKRQSVAFWCNPISGHATLYWYQQILGQGPKLLIQFQNNGVVDDSQLPKDRFSAERLKGVDSTLKIQPAKLEDSAVYLCASSLTGGGLNSPLHFGNGTRLTVT.

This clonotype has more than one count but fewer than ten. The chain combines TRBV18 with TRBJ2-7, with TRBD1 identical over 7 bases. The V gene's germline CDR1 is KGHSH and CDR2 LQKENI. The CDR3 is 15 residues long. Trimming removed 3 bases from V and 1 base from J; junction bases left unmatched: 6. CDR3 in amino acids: CASSPQKGQSYEQYF. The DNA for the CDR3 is TGTGCCAGCTCACCGCAAAAGGGACAGTCCTACGAGCAGTACTTC.

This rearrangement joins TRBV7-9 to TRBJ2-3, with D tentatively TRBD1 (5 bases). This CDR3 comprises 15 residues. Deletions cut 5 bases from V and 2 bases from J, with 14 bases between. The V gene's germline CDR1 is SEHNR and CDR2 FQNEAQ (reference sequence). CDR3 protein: CASSLTDDITDTQYF. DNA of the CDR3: TGTGCCAGCAGCCTGACAGACGACATCACAGATACGCAGTATTTT.

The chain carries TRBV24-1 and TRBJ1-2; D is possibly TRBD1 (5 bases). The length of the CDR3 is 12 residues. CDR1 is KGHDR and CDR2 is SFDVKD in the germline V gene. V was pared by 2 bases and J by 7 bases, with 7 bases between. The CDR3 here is CATSDYGTGYTF. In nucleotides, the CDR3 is TGTGCCACCAGTGATTATGGGACTGGCTACACCTTC.

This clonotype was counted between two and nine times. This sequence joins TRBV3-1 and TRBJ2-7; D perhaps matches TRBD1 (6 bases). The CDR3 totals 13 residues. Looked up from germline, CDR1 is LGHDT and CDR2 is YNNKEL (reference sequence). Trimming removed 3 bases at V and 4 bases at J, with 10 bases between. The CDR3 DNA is TGTGCCAGCAGCCACGGACAGCCTTACGAGCAGTACTTC. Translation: CASSHGQPYEQYF.

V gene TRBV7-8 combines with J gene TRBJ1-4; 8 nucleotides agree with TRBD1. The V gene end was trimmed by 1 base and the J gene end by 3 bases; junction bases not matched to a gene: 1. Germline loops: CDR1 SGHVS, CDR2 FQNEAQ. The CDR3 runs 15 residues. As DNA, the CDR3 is TGTGCCAGCAGCTTAGTGACAGGGGCTAATGAAAAACTGTTTTTT. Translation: CASSLVTGANEKLFF.

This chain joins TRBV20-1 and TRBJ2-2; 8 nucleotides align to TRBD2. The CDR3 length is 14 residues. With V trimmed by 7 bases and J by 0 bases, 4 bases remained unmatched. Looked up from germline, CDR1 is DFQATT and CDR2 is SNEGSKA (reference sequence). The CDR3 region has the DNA TGCAGTGTCCGTAGCGGGACGAACACCGGGGAGCTGTTTTTT. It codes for CSVRSGTNTGELFF.

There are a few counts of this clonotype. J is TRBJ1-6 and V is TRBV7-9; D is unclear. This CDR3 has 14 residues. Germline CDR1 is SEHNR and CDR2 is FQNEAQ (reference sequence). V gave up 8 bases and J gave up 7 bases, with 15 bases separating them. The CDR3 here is CASALREKNSPLHF. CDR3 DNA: TGTGCCAGCGCGCTTAGGGAGAAGAATTCACCCCTCCACTTT. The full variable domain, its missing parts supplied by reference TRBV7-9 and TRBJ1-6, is DTGVSQNPRHKITKRGQNVTFRCDPISEHNRLYWYRQTLGQGPEFLTYFQNEAQLEKSRLLSDRFSAERPKGSFSTLEIQRTEQGDSAMYLCASALREKNSPLHFGNGTRLTVT.

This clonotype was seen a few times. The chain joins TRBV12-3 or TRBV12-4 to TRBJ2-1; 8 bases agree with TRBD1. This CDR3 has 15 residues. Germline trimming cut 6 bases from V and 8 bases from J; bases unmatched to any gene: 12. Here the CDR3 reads CASRSPGQEFYEQFF. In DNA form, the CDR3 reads TGTGCCAGCAGAAGCCCGGGACAGGAGTTCTATGAGCAGTTCTTC.